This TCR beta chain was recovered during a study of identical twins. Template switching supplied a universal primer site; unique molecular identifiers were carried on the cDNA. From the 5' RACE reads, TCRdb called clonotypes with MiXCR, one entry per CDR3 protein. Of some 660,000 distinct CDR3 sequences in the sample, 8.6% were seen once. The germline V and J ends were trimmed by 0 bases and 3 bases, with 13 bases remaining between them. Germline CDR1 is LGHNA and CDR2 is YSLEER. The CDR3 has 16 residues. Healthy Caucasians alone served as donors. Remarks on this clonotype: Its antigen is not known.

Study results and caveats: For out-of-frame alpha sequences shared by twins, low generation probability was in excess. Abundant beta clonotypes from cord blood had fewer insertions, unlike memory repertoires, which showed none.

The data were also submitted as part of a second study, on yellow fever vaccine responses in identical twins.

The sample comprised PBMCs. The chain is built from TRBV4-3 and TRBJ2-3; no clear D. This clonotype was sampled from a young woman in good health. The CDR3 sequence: CASSQDILLSTDTQYF. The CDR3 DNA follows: TGCGCCAGCAGCCAAGATATCCTCTTGTCGACAGATACGCAGTATTTT.